The 9 T cell receptor beta chains listed next were all sequenced from one sample in a study of a mutant IDH1 vaccine in newly diagnosed glioma. Assay: immunoSEQ multiplex PCR; the TCRdb copy retains only in-frame clones and omits some. The profile shows just under 45,000 clones, 91% of them singletons. These receptors have no identified antigens. The time point denotes: week 23, last vaccination. The study gave 300 ug of mutant IDH1 20-mer peptide per vaccine dose, with topical imiquimod. The sequences come from PBMCs, collected from a glioma patient whose treatment included an IDH1 peptide vaccine. The receptors stem from a man between 50 and 59 years old with glioma.

The chain links TRBV7-9 to TRBJ2-1, with 8 bases that match TRBD2. Looked up from germline, CDR1 is SEHNR and CDR2 is FQNEAQ (reference sequence). CDR3 size: 13 residues. V was pared by 5 bases and J by 6 bases, with 3 bases of the junction left unmatched. CDR3 loop: CASSPAGGNEQFF. The CDR3 DNA reads TGTGCCAGCAGCCCCGCGGGGGGCAATGAGCAGTTCTTC.

The chain has TRBV6-5 and TRBJ2-1; 8 bases fit TRBD1. Germline V gives CDR1 MNHEY, CDR2 SVGAGI. This CDR3 contains 13 residues. J lost 8 bases, V lost 6 bases, and 6 bases had no gene match. Written as DNA, the CDR3 is TGTGCCAGCAGCAGGGACAGGATCGATGAGCAGTTCTTC. Protein sequence: CASSRDRIDEQFF.

J is TRBJ1-2 and V is TRBV29-1; D gene uncertain. V was clipped by 3 bases and J by 7 bases, with 3 bases between them. The CDR3 spans 9 residues. Germline assignment: CDR1 SQVTM and CDR2 ANQGSEA. CDR3 protein: CSVDAGYTF. The CDR3 DNA reads TGCAGCGTTGATGCTGGCTACACCTTC.

J is TRBJ2-1 and V is TRBV5-1, with TRBD2 matching over 7 bases. Germline-derived CDR1 and CDR2 are SGHRS and YFSETQ. V shed 9 bases, J shed 7 bases, and the junction held 7 bases outside the gene matches. CDR3 length: 12 amino acids. CDR3 bases: TGCGCCACCGGACTAGGGGTAAATGAGCAGTTCTTC. Amino acid sequence: CATGLGVNEQFF.

J is TRBJ1-4 and V is TRBV27; D is unclear. CDR1 MNHEY and CDR2 SMNVEV come from the germline V gene (reference sequence). The CDR3 is 16 residues long. V was clipped by 7 bases and J by 0 bases, with 15 bases between them. In DNA form, the CDR3 reads TGTGCCAGCACCATCCCCGTTGGAACAACTAATGAAAAACTGTTTTTT. This translates into CASTIPVGTTNEKLFF.

This clone is a singleton in its sample. This chain uses TRBV6-5 with TRBJ2-7, with D possibly matching TRBD2 (6 bases). V gave up 4 bases and J gave up 2 bases, with 15 bases separating them. Germline V lookup: CDR1 MNHEY, CDR2 SVGAGI. CDR3 length: 15 residues. CDR3 sequence (DNA): TGTGCCAGCAGTTCCCTTCGGGGGTCAACCTACGAGCAGTACTTC. This gives the protein CASSSLRGSTYEQYF.

The chain links TRBV28 to TRBJ1-5; TRBD1 matches 12 bases. In germline, CDR1 is MDHEN, CDR2 SYDVKM. Trimming cost V 6 bases and J 3 bases; bases outside gene matches: 9. CDR3 length: 17 residues. CDR3 sequence: CASSPPPGQGANQPQHF. The CDR3 nucleotides are TGTGCCAGCAGCCCACCTCCGGGACAGGGGGCCAATCAGCCCCAGCATTTT. Variable domain in full (rest from reference TRBV28 and TRBJ1-5): DVKVTQSSRYLVKRTGEKVFLECVQDMDHENMFWYRQDPGLGLRLIYFSYDVKMKEKGDIPEGYSVSREKKERFSLILESASTNQTSMYLCASSPPPGQGANQPQHFGDGTRLSIL.

This clone has a single count. The chain has TRBV4-2 and TRBJ1-1, with D maybe TRBD1 (6 bases). The CDR3 is made up of 16 amino acids. Germline V lookup: CDR1 LGHNA, CDR2 YNFKEQ. Trimming took 2 bases from V and 5 from J, leaving 18 bases between them. CDR3 loop: CASSQNFRGVETEAFF. CDR3 bases: TGTGCCAGCAGCCAAAATTTCAGGGGAGTCGAAACTGAAGCTTTCTTT.

The J gene is TRBJ1-5, the V gene TRBV7-2; D uncertain. In germline, CDR1 is SGHTA, CDR2 FQGNSA. Trimming removed 5 bases from V and 3 bases from J, with 5 bases in between. CDR3 length: 12 amino acids. This CDR3 is CASSEYNQPQHF. The CDR3 bases are TGTGCCAGCAGCGAGTACAATCAGCCCCAGCATTTT.